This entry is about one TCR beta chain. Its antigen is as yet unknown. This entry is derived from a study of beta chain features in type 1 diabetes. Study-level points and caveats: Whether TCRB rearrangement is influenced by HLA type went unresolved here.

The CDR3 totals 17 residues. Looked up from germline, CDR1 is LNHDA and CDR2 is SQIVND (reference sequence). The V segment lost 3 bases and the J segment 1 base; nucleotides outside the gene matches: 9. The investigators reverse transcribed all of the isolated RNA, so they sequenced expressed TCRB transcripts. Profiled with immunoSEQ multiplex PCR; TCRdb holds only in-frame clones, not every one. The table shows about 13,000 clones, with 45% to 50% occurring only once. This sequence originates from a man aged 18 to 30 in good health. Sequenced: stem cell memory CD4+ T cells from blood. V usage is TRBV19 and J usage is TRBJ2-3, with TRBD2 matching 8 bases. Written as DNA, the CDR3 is TGTGCCAGTAGTATCGGGAATAGCGGGGAAGGCACAGATACGCAGTATTTT. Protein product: CASSIGNSGEGTDTQYF.